This T cell receptor beta chain was captured in a study of T cell responses to AZD1222 COVID-19 vaccine. This CDR3 contains 17 residues. V was pared by 0 bases and J by 0 bases, with 14 bases between. Germline V CDR1 and CDR2: LGHNA, YNFKEQ. The repertoire was sequenced with immunoSEQ multiplex PCR; TCRdb's copy has only in-frame clones and lacks some. The sample shows 60,000 to 70,000 clones, roughly four fifths of them seen only once. The rearrangement uses TRBV4-2 and TRBJ1-1; perhaps TRBD1 as D (6 bases). The TCR was taken from an adult in good health. Sample: peripheral blood, taken on day 0 of AZD1222 vaccination. The CDR3 sequence is CASSQDRVRGVNTEAFF. The CDR3 nucleotides are TGTGCCAGCAGCCAAGATCGGGTGAGGGGGGTGAACACTGAAGCTTTCTTT.